This T cell receptor (beta chain) appears in the sequencing data of a study of control samples from healthy donors and cancer patients. Sequencing used immunoSEQ multiplex PCR; TCRdb keeps in-frame clones, though not all of them. The sample includes around 99,000 clones, around 89% of them seen just once. CDR3 length: 17 residues. V gave up 5 bases and J gave up 7 bases; unmatched junction bases: 11. Germline V gene lookup returns CDR1 SGHAT and CDR2 FQNNGV. The sequence derives from a woman aged 45-65 years in good health. The specimen sequenced was blood. The rearrangement joins TRBV11-2 to TRBJ2-1; 13 bases map to TRBD2. This CDR3 reads CASSPLGGTSGANEQFF. The CDR3 nucleotides are TGTGCCAGCAGCCCCCTTGGGGGGACTAGCGGGGCTAATGAGCAGTTCTTC.